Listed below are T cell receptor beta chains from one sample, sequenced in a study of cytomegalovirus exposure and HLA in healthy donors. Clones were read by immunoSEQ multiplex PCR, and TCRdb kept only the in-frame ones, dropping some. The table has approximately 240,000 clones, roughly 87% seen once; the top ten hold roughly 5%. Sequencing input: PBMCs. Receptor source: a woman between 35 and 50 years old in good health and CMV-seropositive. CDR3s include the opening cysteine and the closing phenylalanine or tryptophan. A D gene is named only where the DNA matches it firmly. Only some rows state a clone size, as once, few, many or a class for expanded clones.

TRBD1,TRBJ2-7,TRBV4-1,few,CASSQERKDRDQHEQYF,TGCGCCAGCAGCCAAGAACGTAAGGACAGGGATCAACACGAGCAGTACTTC
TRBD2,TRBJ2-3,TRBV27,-,CASSFLAGMTDTQYF,TGTGCCAGCAGTTTCCTAGCGGGGATGACAGATACGCAGTATTTT
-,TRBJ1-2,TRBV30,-,CAWNPGLALGYTF,TGTGCCTGGAACCCGGGCCTAGCCCTTGGCTACACCTTC
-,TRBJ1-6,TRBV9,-,CASSVGRGAWSPLHF,TGTGCCAGCAGCGTAGGGAGGGGCGCTTGGTCACCCCTCCACTTT
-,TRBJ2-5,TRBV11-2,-,CASSWGGGSETQYF,TGTGCCAGCAGCTGGGGAGGTGGTTCCGAGACCCAGTACTTC
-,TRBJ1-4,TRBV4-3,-,CASSQAGTSLANEKLFF,TGCGCCAGCAGCCAAGCGGGAACTTCTCTCGCTAATGAAAAACTGTTTTTT
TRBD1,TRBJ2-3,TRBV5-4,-,CASSDALREWTGASTDTQYF,TGTGCCAGCAGCGATGCCTTACGGGAATGGACAGGAGCAAGCACAGATACGCAGTATTTT
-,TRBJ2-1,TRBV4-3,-,CASSQESYNNEQFF,TGCGCCAGCAGCCAAGAAAGCTATAACAATGAGCAGTTCTTC
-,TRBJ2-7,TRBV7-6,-,CASSPETSSYEQYF,TGTGCCAGCAGCCCTGAGACTTCCTCCTACGAGCAGTACTTC
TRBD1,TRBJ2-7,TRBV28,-,CASTDQQGSHEQYF,TGTGCCAGCACCGATCAACAGGGGAGCCACGAGCAGTACTTC
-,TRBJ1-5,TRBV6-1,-,CASRARPEGPQHF,TGTGCCAGCAGGGCCAGGCCCGAGGGGCCCCAGCATTTT
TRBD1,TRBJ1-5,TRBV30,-,CAWSAGTALNQPQHF,TGTGCCTGGAGTGCGGGGACAGCTCTCAATCAGCCCCAGCATTTT
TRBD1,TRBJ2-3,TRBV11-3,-,CASSPTGGTDTQYF,TGTGCCAGCAGCCCGACAGGGGGAACAGATACGCAGTATTTT
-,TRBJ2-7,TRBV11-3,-,CASSAGQRYEQYF,TGTGCCAGCAGCGCTGGACAGAGGTACGAGCAGTACTTC
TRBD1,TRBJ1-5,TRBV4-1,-,CASSQEGTGGLQPQHF,TGCGCCAGCAGCCAAGAAGGGACAGGGGGCCTTCAGCCCCAGCATTTT
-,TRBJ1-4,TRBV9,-,CASSVRTGREEKLFF,TGTGCCAGCAGCGTCCGCACAGGGAGGGAAGAAAAACTGTTTTTT
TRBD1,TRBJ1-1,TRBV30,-,CAWTRQGSTEAFF,TGTGCCTGGACCAGACAGGGGTCCACTGAAGCTTTCTTT
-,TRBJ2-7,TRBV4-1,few,CASSFREAVYEQYF,TGCGCCAGCAGCTTCCGAGAAGCGGTTTACGAGCAGTACTTC
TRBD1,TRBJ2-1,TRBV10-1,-,CASSDLVRGHEQFF,TGCGCCAGCAGTGATTTGGTCAGGGGGCATGAGCAGTTCTTC
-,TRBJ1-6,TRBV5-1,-,CASSLAGIYNSPLHF,TGCGCCAGCAGCTTGGCCGGGATTTACAATTCACCCCTCCACTTT
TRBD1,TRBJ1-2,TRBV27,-,CASSLGQGSAGYTF,TGTGCCAGCAGTTTGGGACAGGGTTCGGCTGGCTACACCTTC
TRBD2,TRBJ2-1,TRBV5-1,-,CASSPGGDLTYNEQFF,TGCGCCAGCAGCCCGGGAGGGGATTTGACCTACAATGAGCAGTTCTTC
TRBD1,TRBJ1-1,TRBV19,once,CASSPQGAGSTEAFF,TGTGCCAGTAGTCCACAGGGGGCAGGAAGCACTGAAGCTTTCTTT
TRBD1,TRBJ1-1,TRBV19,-,CASTSIEGTGRAFF,TGTGCCAGTACCAGTATAGAGGGGACAGGGAGAGCTTTCTTT
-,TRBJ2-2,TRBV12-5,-,CASALAGAGELFF,TGTGCTAGTGCTCTCGCAGGTGCCGGGGAGCTGTTTTTT
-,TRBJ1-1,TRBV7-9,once,CASSLSGVEAFF,TGTGCCAGCAGCTTATCGGGGGTAGAAGCTTTCTTT
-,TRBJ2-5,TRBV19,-,CASSTPGLEETQYF,TGTGCCAGTAGTACCCCCGGGTTGGAGGAGACCCAGTACTTC
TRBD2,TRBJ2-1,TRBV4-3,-,CASSQDGGTSGRVYNEQFF,TGCGCCAGCAGCCAAGATGGCGGGACTAGCGGGAGGGTCTACAATGAGCAGTTCTTC
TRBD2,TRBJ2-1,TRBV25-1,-,CASSVPGLALGNEQFF,TGTGCCAGCAGCGTACCGGGACTAGCGCTCGGCAATGAGCAGTTCTTC